One sample yielded the 21 T cell receptor beta chains listed below, sequenced in a study of blood T cell repertoires in COVID-19. TCRdb keeps only in-frame clones here, not all; method: immunoSEQ multiplex PCR. The data contain about 130,000 clones, approximately 84% of them seen just once; the ten biggest clones take up approximately 13%. The sample was peripheral blood. The receptors here all came from a woman aged 25 to 39 who had recovered from COVID-19.

This chain uses TRBV19 with TRBJ1-6, with TRBD1 matching 10 bases. Germline values: CDR1 LNHDA, CDR2 SQIVND (reference sequence). CDR3 length: 17 amino acids. The V segment lost 4 bases and the J segment 10 bases; nucleotides outside the gene matches: 13. This CDR3 reads CASSNRQGALPQSPLHF. The CDR3 DNA follows: TGTGCCAGTAGTAATAGACAGGGGGCGCTTCCTCAATCACCCCTCCACTTT.

The rearrangement uses TRBV11-2 and TRBJ2-5; D might be TRBD2 (7 bases). The V gene's germline CDR1 is SGHAT and CDR2 FQNNGV. Trimming cost V 2 bases and J 4 bases, with 14 bases left between them. CDR3 length equals 15 residues. CDR3 amino acids: CASSLRAGALETQYF. In DNA, the CDR3 is TGTGCCAGCAGCTTAAGGGCGGGGGCCCTAGAGACCCAGTACTTC. The variable domain in full, with the rest retrieved from reference TRBV11-2 and TRBJ2-5, is EAGVAQSPRYKIIEKRQSVAFWCNPISGHATLYWYQQILGQGPKLLIQFQNNGVVDDSQLPKDRFSAERLKGVDSTLKIQPAKLEDSAVYLCASSLRAGALETQYFGPGTRLLVL.

The rearrangement links TRBV27 to TRBJ2-5; D not certain. This CDR3 is 12 amino acids long. With 5 bases removed from V and 8 bases from J, the gap between germline ends came to 12 bases. CDR1 is MNHEY and CDR2 is SMNVEV in the germline V gene (reference sequence). CDR3 residues: CASSINMRTQYF. Here the CDR3 DNA reads TGTGCCAGCAGTATCAATATGAGAACCCAGTACTTC.

The chain employs TRBV3-1 (or the pseudogene TRBV3-2) and TRBJ1-2; 7 bases agree with TRBD1. J lost 5 bases, V lost 0 bases, and 0 bases had no gene match. Germline V gene lookup returns CDR1 LGHDT and CDR2 YNNKEL (reference sequence). This CDR3 is built from 13 residues. The CDR3 region is CASSQEGQYGYTF. The CDR3 DNA sequence: TGTGCCAGCAGCCAAGAGGGACAGTATGGCTACACCTTC.

This clone was counted once. The chain joins TRBV19 to TRBJ2-1, with D maybe TRBD2 (6 bases). The germline V and J ends were trimmed by 5 bases and 0 bases, with 20 bases remaining between them. Looked up from germline, CDR1 is LNHDA and CDR2 is SQIVND (reference sequence). The CDR3 is 18 amino acids. CDR3 nucleotides: TGTGCCAGTAGTGAGACCGGGACTCGGATTAGCTCCTACAATGAGCAGTTCTTC. Residues: CASSETGTRISSYNEQFF.

The CDR3 loop is CASRESDSRTAGYTF. The CDR3 DNA sequence: TGTGCCAGCAGGGAGAGTGACAGCCGAACGGCAGGCTACACCTTC. The chain links TRBV6-5 to TRBJ1-2; possible D gene TRBD1, 5 bases. The length of the CDR3 is 15 residues. Trimming pared 6 bases from V and 8 bases from J, leaving 22 bases between. Looked up from germline, CDR1 is MNHEY and CDR2 is SVGAGI.

Relative to its sample, this clone is medium-sized. The chain employs TRBV19 and TRBJ2-1, with 7 bases aligning to TRBD2. The V gene end was trimmed by 0 bases and the J gene end by 5 bases; junction bases not matched to a gene: 10. The V gene's germline CDR1 is LNHDA and CDR2 SQIVND (reference sequence). The CDR3 has 17 residues. CDR3 bases: TGTGCCAGTAGTATAGACCCTATAAGCGGGGATGACAATGAGCAGTTCTTC. As protein: CASSIDPISGDDNEQFF. Together with reference TRBV19 and TRBJ2-1, the CDR3 gives the full variable domain: DGGITQSPKYLFRKEGQNVTLSCEQNLNHDAMYWYRQDPGQGLRLIYYSQIVNDFQKGDIAEGYSVSREKKESFPLTVTSAQKNPTAFYLCASSIDPISGDDNEQFFGPGTRLTVL.

The chain has TRBV5-8 and TRBJ2-2; 8 bases line up with TRBD1. CDR1 is SGHTS and CDR2 is YDEGEE in the germline V gene. Trimming at V came to 2 bases and at J to 0 bases, leaving 6 bases not matched to a gene. CDR3 length: 17 amino acids. The CDR3 is CASSFSRTGTNTGELFF. CDR3 coding DNA: TGTGCCAGCAGCTTCTCTAGGACAGGGACGAACACCGGGGAGCTGTTTTTT.

J is TRBJ2-1 and V is TRBV12-2; the table's D gene call, TRBD2, was not cross checked with the DNA. TRBV12-2 is reported as a pseudogene. The CDR3 totals 17 residues. CDR3 nucleotide sequence: TGTGCAAGTCGCCCCTGCGGACTAGCGGGCTCCTACAATGAGCAGTTCTTC. Amino acids: CASRPCGLAGSYNEQFF.

The chain couples TRBV27 to TRBJ1-1, with a tentative D call TRBD1 (6 bases). The V gene lost 6 bases and the J gene lost 1 base, with 15 bases spanning the gap. Germline values: CDR1 MNHEY, CDR2 SMNVEV (reference sequence). The CDR3 contains 15 residues. The CDR3 here is CASSKGTSTNTEAFF. CDR3 nucleotide sequence: TGTGCCAGCAGCAAAGGGACATCCACGAACACTGAAGCTTTCTTT.

This clone was counted a few times. The CDR3 DNA follows: TGTGCCAGCTCACCTCGACAGACTGAAGCTTTCTTT. Protein: CASSPRQTEAFF. V usage is TRBV18 and J usage is TRBJ1-1, with D possibly matching TRBD1 (5 bases). The germline V gene encodes CDR1 KGHSH and CDR2 LQKENI. The length of the CDR3 is 12 residues. V lost 3 bases to trimming and J lost 5 bases, with 7 bases between them.

In its sample, this clone was seen a few times. The V call is TRBV11-3, the J call TRBJ2-7; no definite D call. Trimming stripped 5 bases from V and 3 bases from J, with 14 bases between. The CDR3 is made up of 14 amino acids. Germline V gene sequence: CDR1 SGHNT, CDR2 YENEEA. The CDR3 nucleotides are TGTGCCAGCAGCCCCCGCGGAACCCACTACGAGCAGTACTTC. It encodes CASSPRGTHYEQYF. Variable domain in full (rest from reference TRBV11-3 and TRBJ2-7): EAGVVQSPRYKIIEKKQPVAFWCNPISGHNTLYWYLQNLGQGPELLIRYENEEAVDDSQLPKDRFSAERLKGVDSTLKIQPAELGDSAVYLCASSPRGTHYEQYFGPGTRLTVT.

The chain joins TRBV5-4 to TRBJ1-2; TRBD1 might be the D (5 bases). The CDR3 is 15 residues long. Between the trimmed V and J ends, which lost 4 bases and 1 base, there was a span of 14 bases. CDR1 SGHNT and CDR2 YYREEE come from the germline V gene (reference sequence). The chain's CDR3 is CASSQTEKINYGYTF. The CDR3 DNA sequence: TGTGCCAGCAGCCAGACAGAGAAAATTAACTATGGCTACACCTTC.

The chain combines TRBV27 with TRBJ1-1; possible D gene TRBD1, 5 bases. Trimming cost V 5 bases and J 5 bases, with 15 bases left between them. Germline CDR1 reads MNHEY; CDR2 reads SMNVEV (reference sequence). The CDR3 extends over 14 amino acids. CDR3 amino acids: CASSPVGGWTEAFF. DNA for the CDR3: TGTGCCAGCAGTCCTGTGGGGGGGTGGACTGAAGCTTTCTTT.

The chain recombines TRBV5-1 with TRBJ2-5; 9 bases match TRBD1. This CDR3 comprises 14 residues. The germline CDR1 and CDR2 sequences are SGHRS and YFSETQ. Trimming cost V 4 bases and J 5 bases; bases outside gene matches: 6. The CDR3 region has the DNA TGCGCCAGCAGCGTACAGGGGGCGGAGGAGACCCAGTACTTC. It yields the protein CASSVQGAEETQYF.

CDR3 loop: CASRQSGGGTDTQYF. CDR3 DNA sequence: TGTGCCAGCAGACAAAGCGGGGGTGGCACAGATACGCAGTATTTT. The chain joins TRBV2 to TRBJ2-3, with 8 positions matching TRBD2. CDR3 length: 15 amino acids. V gave up 6 bases and J gave up 1 base; unmatched junction bases: 6. Germline loops: CDR1 SNHLY, CDR2 FYNNEI.

The rearrangement joins TRBV27 to TRBJ1-2; no clear D gene. The CDR3 runs 14 residues. V was cut by 3 bases and J by 4 bases, with 12 bases left in between. CDR1 MNHEY and CDR2 SMNVEV come from the germline V gene (reference sequence). As DNA, the CDR3 is TGTGCCAGCAGTTTTGCCCCCACGGGCTATGGCTACACCTTC. Translated: CASSFAPTGYGYTF.

The chain combines TRBV6-5 with TRBJ1-5; 7 bases are a match to TRBD1. Germline CDR1 is MNHEY and CDR2 is SVGAGI. J lost 3 bases, V lost 6 bases, and 5 bases had no gene match. This CDR3 contains 14 residues. The CDR3 loop is CASRPGQVNQPQHF. In nucleotides, the CDR3 is TGTGCCAGCAGACCCGGACAGGTCAATCAGCCCCAGCATTTT.

The chain is built from TRBV4-1 and TRBJ2-1; TRBD2 matches 8 bases. The CDR3 has 17 residues. J lost 5 bases, V lost 0 bases, and 9 bases had no gene match. From germline, CDR1 is MGHRA and CDR2 YSYEKL. As DNA, the CDR3 is TGCGCCAGCAGCCAAGATAGTTCCAGCGGGGGCAACAATGAGCAGTTCTTC. Translating it yields CASSQDSSSGGNNEQFF.

This rearrangement joins TRBV5-4 to TRBJ2-2, with 8 bases matching TRBD2. After removal of 3 bases from V and 0 bases from J, the junction contained 4 bases not matched to a gene. Germline V gene lookup returns CDR1 SGHNT and CDR2 YYREEE (reference sequence). This CDR3 is built from 16 residues. The CDR3 sequence: CASSSRLAPNTGELFF. In DNA form, the CDR3 reads TGTGCCAGCAGCTCCCGACTAGCGCCGAACACCGGGGAGCTGTTTTTT.

Written as DNA, the CDR3 is TGTGCCAGCAGCTTCATAGCTAATGAAAAACTGTTTTTT. Its protein is CASSFIANEKLFF. The chain links TRBV5-6 to TRBJ1-4; D gene ambiguous. Between the trimmed V and J ends, which lost 2 bases and 3 bases, there was a span of 5 bases. The CDR3 totals 13 residues. Germline V gene data show CDR1 as SGHDT and CDR2 as YYEEEE.